This TCR beta chain was found in a study of Ad26.COV2.S vaccination and SARS-CoV-2 variants. The wider study: Doses of Ad26.COV2.S were injected into muscle once or twice, 56 days apart.

Treatment indicated: some 20 received Ad26.COV2.S at low or high dose, single or two shots; roughly five received placebo; per-sample allocation not given. Sampling was performed 63 days after the first vaccine or placebo injection. Boston supplied an adult donor aged 18-55 years. Produced via immunoSEQ multiplex PCR; TCRdb's table is partial and in-frame only. Among approximately 450,000 clones listed, 80% to 95% were seen once. Germline CDR1 reads SQVTM; CDR2 reads ANQGSEA. V gave up 7 bases and J gave up 0 bases, with 10 bases separating them. This CDR3 has 13 residues. The chain couples TRBV29-1 to TRBJ1-3, with a possible D match to TRBD1 (6 bases). The sample was peripheral blood, taken in a trial of Ad26.COV2.S vaccine versus placebo. The TCR originated in a person aged 18 to 59 who received the Ad26.COV2.S COVID-19 vaccine or a placebo. CDR3 amino acids: CSGTASSGNTIYF. In nucleotides, the CDR3 is TGCAGCGGGACAGCAAGCTCTGGAAACACCATATATTTT.